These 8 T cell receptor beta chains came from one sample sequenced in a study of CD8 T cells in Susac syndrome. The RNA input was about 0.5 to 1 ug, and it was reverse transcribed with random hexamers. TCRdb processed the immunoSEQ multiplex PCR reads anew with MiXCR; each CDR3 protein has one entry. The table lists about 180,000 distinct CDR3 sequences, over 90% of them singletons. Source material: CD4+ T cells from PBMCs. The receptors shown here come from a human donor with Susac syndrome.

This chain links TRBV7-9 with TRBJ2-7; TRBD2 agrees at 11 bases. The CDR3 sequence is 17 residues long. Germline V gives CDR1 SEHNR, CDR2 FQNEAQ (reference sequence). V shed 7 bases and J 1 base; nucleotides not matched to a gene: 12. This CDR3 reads CASTEATGLADSYEQYF. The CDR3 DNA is TGTGCCAGCACTGAGGCCACGGGACTAGCGGATTCCTACGAGCAGTACTTC.

For the CDR3, the DNA is TGTGCCAGCAGCCCGCTTCTCGACAGTATGGGTGAGCAGTTCTTC. The encoded protein is CASSPLLDSMGEQFF. The chain carries TRBV4-2 and TRBJ2-1; the D gene is possibly TRBD1 (5 bases). Per germline, CDR1 LGHNA and CDR2 YNFKEQ. V was cut by 4 bases and J by 9 bases, with 19 bases left in between. This CDR3 region has 15 residues.

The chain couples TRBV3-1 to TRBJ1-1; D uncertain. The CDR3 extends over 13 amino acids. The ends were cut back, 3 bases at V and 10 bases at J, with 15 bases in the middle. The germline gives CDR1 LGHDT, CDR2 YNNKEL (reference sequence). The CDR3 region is CASSHRGVSGAFF. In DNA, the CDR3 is TGTGCCAGCAGCCACCGAGGAGTCTCGGGAGCTTTCTTT.

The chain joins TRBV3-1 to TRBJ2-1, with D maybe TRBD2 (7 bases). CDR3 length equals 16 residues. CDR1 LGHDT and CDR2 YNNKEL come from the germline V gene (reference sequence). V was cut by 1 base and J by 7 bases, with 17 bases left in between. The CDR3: CASSQAGRRGGNEQFF. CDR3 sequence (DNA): TGTGCCAGCAGCCAAGCCGGGAGGAGGGGGGGGAATGAGCAGTTCTTC.

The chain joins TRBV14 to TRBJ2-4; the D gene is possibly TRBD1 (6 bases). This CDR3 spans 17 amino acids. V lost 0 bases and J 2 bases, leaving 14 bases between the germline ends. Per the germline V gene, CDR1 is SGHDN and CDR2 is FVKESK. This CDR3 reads CASSQDRARGTKNIQYF. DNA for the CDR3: TGTGCCAGCAGCCAAGATCGAGCCAGGGGAACCAAAAACATTCAGTACTTC.

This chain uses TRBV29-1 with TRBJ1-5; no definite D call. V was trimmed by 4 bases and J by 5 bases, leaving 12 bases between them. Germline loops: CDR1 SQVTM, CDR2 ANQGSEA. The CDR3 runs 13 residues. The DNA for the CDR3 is TGCAGCGTTGGAGGCAGGAACCATCAGCCCCAGCATTTT. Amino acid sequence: CSVGGRNHQPQHF.

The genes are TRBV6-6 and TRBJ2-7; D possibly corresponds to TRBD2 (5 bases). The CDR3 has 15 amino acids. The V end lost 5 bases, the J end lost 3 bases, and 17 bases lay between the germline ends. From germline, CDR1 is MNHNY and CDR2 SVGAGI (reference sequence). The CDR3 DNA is TGTGCCAGCAGTGAGGGTGGGGTCCGACTCTACGAGCAGTACTTC. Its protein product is CASSEGGVRLYEQYF.

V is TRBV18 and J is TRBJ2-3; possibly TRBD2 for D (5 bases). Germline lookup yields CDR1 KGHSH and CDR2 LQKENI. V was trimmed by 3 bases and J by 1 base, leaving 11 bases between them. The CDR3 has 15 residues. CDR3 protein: CASSPYSGGTDTQYF. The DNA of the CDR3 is TGTGCCAGCTCACCTTACTCCGGGGGCACAGATACGCAGTATTTT.